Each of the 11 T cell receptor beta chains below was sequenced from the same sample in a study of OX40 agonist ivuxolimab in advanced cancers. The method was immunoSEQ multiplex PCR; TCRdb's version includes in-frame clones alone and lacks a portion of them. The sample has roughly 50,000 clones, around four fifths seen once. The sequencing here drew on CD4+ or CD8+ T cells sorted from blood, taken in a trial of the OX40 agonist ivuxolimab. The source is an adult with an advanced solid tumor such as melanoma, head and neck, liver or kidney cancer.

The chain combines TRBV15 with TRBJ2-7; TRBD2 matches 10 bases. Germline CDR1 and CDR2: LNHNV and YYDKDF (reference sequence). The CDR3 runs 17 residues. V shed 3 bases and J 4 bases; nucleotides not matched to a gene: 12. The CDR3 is CATSRVRSGRANYEQYF. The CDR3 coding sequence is TGTGCCACCAGCAGGGTGCGGAGCGGGAGGGCCAATTACGAGCAGTACTTC.

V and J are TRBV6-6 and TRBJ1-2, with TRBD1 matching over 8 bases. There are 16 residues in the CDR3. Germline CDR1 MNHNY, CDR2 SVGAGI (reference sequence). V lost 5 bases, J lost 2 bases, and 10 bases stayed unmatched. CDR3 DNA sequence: TGTGCCAGCAGTCACGGGGGGACAGGAGACAACTATGGCTACACCTTC. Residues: CASSHGGTGDNYGYTF.

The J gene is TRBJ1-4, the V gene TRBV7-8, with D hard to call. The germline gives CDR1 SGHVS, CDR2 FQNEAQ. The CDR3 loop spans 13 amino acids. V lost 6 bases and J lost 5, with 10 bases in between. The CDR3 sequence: CASRDGKNEKLFF. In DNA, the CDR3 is TGTGCCAGCAGGGACGGTAAAAATGAAAAACTGTTTTTT.

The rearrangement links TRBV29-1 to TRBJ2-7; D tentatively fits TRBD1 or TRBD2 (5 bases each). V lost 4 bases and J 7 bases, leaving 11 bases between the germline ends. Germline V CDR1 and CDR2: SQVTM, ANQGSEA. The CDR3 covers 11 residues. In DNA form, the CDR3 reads TGCAGCGTTGCCTCCTGGGGGGAGCAGTACTTC. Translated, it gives CSVASWGEQYF.

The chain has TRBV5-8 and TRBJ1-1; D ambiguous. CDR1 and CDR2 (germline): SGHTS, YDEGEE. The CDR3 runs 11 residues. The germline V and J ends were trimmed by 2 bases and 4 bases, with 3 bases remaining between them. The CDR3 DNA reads TGTGCCAGCAGCTTATCCACTGAAGCTTTCTTT. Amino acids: CASSLSTEAFF. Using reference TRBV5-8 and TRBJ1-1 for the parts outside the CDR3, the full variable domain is EAGVTQSPTHLIKTRGQQATLRCSPISGHTSVYWYQQALGLGLQFLLWYDEGEERNRGNFPPRFSGRQFPNYSSELNVNALELEDSALYLCASSLSTEAFFGQGTRLTVV.

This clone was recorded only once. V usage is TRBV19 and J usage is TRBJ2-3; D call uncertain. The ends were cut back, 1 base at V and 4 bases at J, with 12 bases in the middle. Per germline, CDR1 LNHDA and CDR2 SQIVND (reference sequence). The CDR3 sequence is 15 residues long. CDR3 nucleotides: TGTGCCAGTAGTATAGGTGGAGCGCAGGCAGATACGCAGTATTTT. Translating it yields CASSIGGAQADTQYF.

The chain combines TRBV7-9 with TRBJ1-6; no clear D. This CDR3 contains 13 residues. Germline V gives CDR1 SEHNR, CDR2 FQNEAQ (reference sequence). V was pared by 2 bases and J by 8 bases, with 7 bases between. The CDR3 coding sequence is TGTGCCAGCAGCTTACCCAGCGATTCACCCCTCCACTTT. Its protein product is CASSLPSDSPLHF.

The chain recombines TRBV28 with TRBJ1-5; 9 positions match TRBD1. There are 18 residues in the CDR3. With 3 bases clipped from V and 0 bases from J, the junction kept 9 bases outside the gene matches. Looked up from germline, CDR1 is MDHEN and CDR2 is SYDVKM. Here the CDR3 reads CASSFYWGTGYSNQPQHF. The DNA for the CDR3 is TGTGCCAGCAGTTTTTATTGGGGGACAGGGTATAGCAATCAGCCCCAGCATTTT.

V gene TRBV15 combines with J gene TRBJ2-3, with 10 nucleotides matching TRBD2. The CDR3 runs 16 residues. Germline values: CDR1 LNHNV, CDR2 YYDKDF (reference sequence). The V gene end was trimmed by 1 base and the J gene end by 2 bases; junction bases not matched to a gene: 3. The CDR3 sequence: CATSRAGLAATDTQYF. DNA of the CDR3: TGTGCCACCAGCAGAGCCGGACTAGCGGCCACAGATACGCAGTATTTT.

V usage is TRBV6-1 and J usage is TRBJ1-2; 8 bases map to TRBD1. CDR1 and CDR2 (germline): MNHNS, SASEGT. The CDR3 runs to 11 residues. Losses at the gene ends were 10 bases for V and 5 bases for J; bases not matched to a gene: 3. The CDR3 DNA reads TGTGCCATCACAGGGGGGTATGGCTACACCTTC. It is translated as CAITGGYGYTF.

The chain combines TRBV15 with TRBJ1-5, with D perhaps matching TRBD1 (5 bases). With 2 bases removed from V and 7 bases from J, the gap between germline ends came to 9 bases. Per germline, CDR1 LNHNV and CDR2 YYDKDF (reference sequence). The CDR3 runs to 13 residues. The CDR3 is CATSRNRRQPQHF. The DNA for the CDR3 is TGTGCCACCAGCAGAAACAGGAGACAGCCCCAGCATTTT.